The 11 T cell receptor beta chains given below trace back to one sample, sequenced in a study of CD8 T cells in Susac syndrome. RNA, at about 0.5 to 1 ug, was reverse transcribed with random hexamers. TCRdb reprocessed the immunoSEQ multiplex PCR reads with MiXCR, giving one entry per CDR3 protein. Among 100,000 to 150,000 distinct CDR3 sequences listed, around 94% were seen once. The sample taken for sequencing was CD4+ T cells from PBMCs. The receptor source for this set is a human donor in good health.

The CDR3 sequence is CASSYGQGDTGELFF. CDR3 sequence (DNA): TGTGCCAGCAGTTACGGCCAGGGCGACACCGGGGAGCTGTTTTTT. V is TRBV6-2 or TRBV6-3 and J is TRBJ2-2; D is perhaps TRBD1 (5 bases). Germline lookup yields CDR1 MNHEY and CDR2 SVGEGT. The CDR3 extends over 15 amino acids. The V end lost 2 bases, the J end lost 3 bases, and 10 bases lay between the germline ends.

This clonotype was recorded once. The chain has TRBV2 and TRBJ1-1, with TRBD1 as a possible D gene (6 bases). The CDR3 runs 14 residues. V dropped 10 bases and J dropped 4 bases, with 19 bases sitting between them. CDR1 is SNHLY and CDR2 is FYNNEI in the germline V gene. This chain's CDR3 is CATRGRSGSTEAFF. In DNA form, the CDR3 reads TGTGCCACCCGGGGGCGATCAGGGAGCACTGAAGCTTTCTTT. The entire variable domain, with the rest obtained from reference TRBV2 and TRBJ1-1, is as follows: EPEVTQTPSHQVTQMGQEVILRCVPISNHLYFYWYRQILGQKVEFLVSFYNNEISEKSEIFDDQFSVERPDGSNFTLKIRSTKLEDSAMYFCATRGRSGSTEAFFGQGTRLTVV.

This clonotype was recorded only once. The chain couples TRBV4-1 to TRBJ1-1; D is ambiguous. The V gene's germline CDR1 is MGHRA and CDR2 YSYEKL. The CDR3 length is 14 residues. V dropped 1 base and J dropped 0 bases, with 6 bases sitting between them. The CDR3 nucleotides read TGCGCCAGCAGCCAAGGGAAAGTGAACACTGAAGCTTTCTTT. Translation: CASSQGKVNTEAFF.

V gene TRBV11-2 combines with J gene TRBJ2-1; D remains unclear. Per germline, CDR1 SGHAT and CDR2 FQNNGV. V dropped 3 bases and J dropped 8 bases, with 17 bases sitting between them. The CDR3 is made up of 15 amino acids. CDR3 sequence (DNA): TGTGCCAGCAGCTTTTTGACCAATCTTTTAGATGAGCAGTTCTTC. Protein product: CASSFLTNLLDEQFF.

The V and J genes are TRBV5-1 and TRBJ2-5; possible D gene TRBD1, 6 bases. CDR1 is SGHRS, CDR2 YFSETQ, per germline. Deletions cut 6 bases from V and 3 bases from J, with 12 bases between. CDR3 length equals 13 residues. The CDR3 nucleotides are TGCGCCAGCACCTCGTGGGACAAAGAGACCCAGTACTTC. It is translated as CASTSWDKETQYF.

The gene calls are TRBV28 and TRBJ1-2; unclear D gene. Trimming left V 6 bases short and J 4 bases short, with 18 bases between. This CDR3 has 15 residues. Germline V lookup: CDR1 MDHEN, CDR2 SYDVKM. CDR3: CASRHPLPGGYGYTF. The CDR3 DNA is TGTGCCAGCAGGCACCCCCTGCCTGGAGGCTATGGCTACACCTTC.

The chain employs TRBV20-1 and TRBJ2-7; no clear D. V gave up 3 bases and J gave up 0 bases, with 6 bases separating them. Germline lookup yields CDR1 DFQATT and CDR2 SNEGSKA (reference sequence). The CDR3 length is 12 residues. The CDR3 DNA follows: TGCAGTGCTAGCGATAGCTCCTACGAGCAGTACTTC. This encodes CSASDSSYEQYF.

The J gene is TRBJ2-2, the V gene TRBV7-2, with a possible D match to TRBD1 (5 bases). Trimming removed 5 bases from V and 1 base from J, with 5 bases in between. In germline, CDR1 is SGHTA, CDR2 FQGNSA. The CDR3 sequence is 13 residues long. DNA of the CDR3: TGTGCCAGCAGCAGGGGGAACACCGGGGAGCTGTTTTTT. This translates into CASSRGNTGELFF. Combining the CDR3 with reference TRBV7-2 and TRBJ2-2 gives the whole variable domain GAGVSQSPSNKVTEKGKDVELRCDPISGHTALYWYRQSLGQGLEFLIYFQGNSAPDKSGLPSDRFSAERTGGSVSTLTIQRTQQEDSAVYLCASSRGNTGELFFGEGSRLTVL.

The chain combines TRBV18 with TRBJ2-7; D ambiguous. The CDR3 covers 14 residues. Trimming left V 0 bases short and J 2 bases short, with 8 bases between. Germline-derived CDR1 and CDR2 are KGHSH and LQKENI. In DNA, the CDR3 is TGTGCCAGCTCACCACCGGCCGTCACCTACGAGCAGTACTTC. It codes for CASSPPAVTYEQYF.

The table lists this clonotype with a few counts. V and J are TRBV20-1 and TRBJ2-7; perhaps TRBD2 as D (6 bases). CDR3 length: 14 amino acids. V dropped 3 bases and J dropped 8 bases, with 20 bases sitting between them. Germline V gives CDR1 DFQATT, CDR2 SNEGSKA (reference sequence). Written as DNA, the CDR3 is TGCAGTGCTAGCGGCCGGGACTCCCGCCGCCAGCAGTACTTC. It is translated as CSASGRDSRRQQYF.

The genes are TRBV19 and TRBJ2-1; tentatively, D is TRBD1 (6 bases). V lost 5 bases and J 8 bases, leaving 16 bases between the germline ends. Per germline, CDR1 LNHDA and CDR2 SQIVND (reference sequence). The CDR3 covers 14 residues. Written as DNA, the CDR3 is TGTGCCAGTAGTTCACAGGGTGGGACGGATGAGCAGTTCTTC. This codes for CASSSQGGTDEQFF.